This is a list of T cell receptor beta chains from one sample in a study of blood T cell repertoires in COVID-19. TCRdb's table, derived via immunoSEQ multiplex PCR, lists solely in-frame clones and lacks some. This table has about 210,000 clones, over 70% appearing once. The sample taken for sequencing was peripheral blood. Every receptor here comes from a man in his 60s with acute or convalescent COVID-19. The CDR3 runs from the conserved cysteine through the conserved F or W. The order of the fields is V gene, J gene, CDR3 protein.

TRBV7-8	TRBJ1-2	CASSQTGPYGYTF
TRBV7-9	TRBJ2-1	CASRPTPLAGGKNEQFF
TRBV2	TRBJ2-7	CASRTGTSGTEYEQYF
TRBV16	TRBJ2-1	CASSPGQGASEQFF
TRBV2	TRBJ2-3	CASREEADTQYF
TRBV5-4	TRBJ2-1	CASSFSGLNNEQFF
TRBV27	TRBJ2-7	CASSPSTVTYEQYF
TRBV5-4	TRBJ1-3	CASSLSAEAIYF
TRBV27	TRBJ2-1	CASSTRLAGLLNNEQFF
TRBV18	TRBJ2-6	CASSPPSAGANVLTF
TRBV2	TRBJ2-3	CASSFSGRSEGTDTQYF
TRBV11-2	TRBJ1-1	CASSQRTGQAFF
TRBV5-6	TRBJ2-1	CASSLLGGHEQFF